What follows are 16 T cell receptor beta chains derived from one specimen sequenced in a study of cytomegalovirus exposure and HLA in healthy donors. With 60 Vbeta and 13 Jbeta primers, the PCR was carried out. Clones were read by immunoSEQ multiplex PCR, and TCRdb kept only the in-frame ones, dropping some. Counted here are some 81,000 clones, approximately 77% occurring once; the ten biggest clones make up 11%. Sequenced sample: PBMCs. These receptors all come from a woman aged 40 to 50 in good health and CMV-seropositive.

This sequence joins TRBV9 and TRBJ2-3, with 9 bases identical to TRBD2. Germline V gene data show CDR1 as SGDLS and CDR2 as YYNGEE. After removal of 4 bases from V and 6 bases from J, the junction contained 12 bases not matched to a gene. This CDR3 is built from 16 residues. Here the CDR3 reads CASSNLAGSSHDTQYF. The CDR3 DNA follows: TGTGCCAGCAGCAACCTAGCGGGGTCCTCACATGATACGCAGTATTTT.

V gene TRBV27 combines with J gene TRBJ2-7; 7 nucleotides match TRBD1. This CDR3 is built from 12 residues. V trimming: 7 bases; J trimming: 7 bases; junction bases outside the gene matches: 7. Looked up from germline, CDR1 is MNHEY and CDR2 is SMNVEV (reference sequence). The CDR3 coding sequence is TGTGCCAGCAAAACAGGGGTGGGAGAGCAGTACTTC. As protein: CASKTGVGEQYF.

The chain employs TRBV6-5 and TRBJ1-1, with a possible D match to TRBD1 (5 bases). The V end was cut by 2 bases, the J end by 4 bases, with 8 bases between. The CDR3 totals 13 residues. Germline loops: CDR1 MNHEY, CDR2 SVGAGI. The DNA for the CDR3 is TGTGCCAGCAGTTACGTGGGGGGCACTGAAGCTTTCTTT. Its protein is CASSYVGGTEAFF.

The chain joins TRBV30 to TRBJ2-5, with 16 bases aligning to TRBD2. Germline V gene data show CDR1 as GTSNPN and CDR2 as SVGIG (reference sequence). Unmatched junction bases numbered 4, after V lost 3 bases and J lost 9 bases. This CDR3 has 14 amino acids. As DNA, the CDR3 is TGTGCCTGGAGGCCCGGGACTAGCGGGGGGGCCCAGTACTTC. Translation: CAWRPGTSGGAQYF.

This sequence joins TRBV19 and TRBJ1-5; TRBD1 might be the D (5 bases). The CDR3 has 15 residues. Germline-derived CDR1 and CDR2 are LNHDA and SQIVND (reference sequence). V was trimmed by 11 bases and J by 2 bases, leaving 19 bases between them. The CDR3 nucleotides read TGTGCCTCCGGCGCTGGCAGGGCCGGCAATCAGCCCCAGCATTTT. Translation gives CASGAGRAGNQPQHF.

In DNA form, the CDR3 reads TGTGCCAGTAAAAGCCCCGGGACAGGGGCCGGGGAGCTGTTTTTT. This translates into CASKSPGTGAGELFF. The chain uses TRBV27 and TRBJ2-2; 10 nucleotides agree with TRBD1. Losses at the gene ends were 9 bases for V and 6 bases for J; bases not matched to a gene: 10. The CDR3 runs 15 residues. The germline V gene encodes CDR1 MNHEY and CDR2 SMNVEV (reference sequence).

The chain has TRBV2 and TRBJ2-5; possibly TRBD1 for D (5 bases). The CDR3 is made up of 12 amino acids. Looked up from germline, CDR1 is SNHLY and CDR2 is FYNNEI. V shed 1 base and J shed 5 bases, with 5 bases lying between them. CDR3 sequence (DNA): TGTGCCAGCAGTGAAGAGGGGGAGACCCAGTACTTC. Translation gives CASSEEGETQYF.

This clone was counted a few times. This chain joins TRBV18 and TRBJ2-7; perhaps TRBD1 as D (6 bases). Germline-derived CDR1 and CDR2 are KGHSH and LQKENI. The CDR3 has 14 amino acids. Trimming removed 2 bases at V and 4 bases at J, with 12 bases between. CDR3 DNA sequence: TGTGCCAGCTCACCAGGGACACCCAGATACGAGCAGTACTTC. This sequence encodes CASSPGTPRYEQYF.

Relative to its sample, this clone is medium-sized. The chain links TRBV10-3 to TRBJ2-1; TRBD1 matches at 8 bases. V lost 3 bases, J lost 6 bases, and 10 bases stayed unmatched. Germline-derived CDR1 and CDR2 are ENHRY and SYGVKD. This CDR3 contains 16 residues. Written as DNA, the CDR3 is TGTGCCATCAGTGATCCCCGGACAGGGAATAGCAATGAGCAGTTCTTC. This gives the protein CAISDPRTGNSNEQFF.

V is TRBV6-5 and J is TRBJ1-2; no firm D call. Germline lookup yields CDR1 MNHEY and CDR2 SVGAGI. V was shortened by 0 bases and J by 7 bases, with 18 bases between the two germline ends. The CDR3 totals 16 residues. CDR3 nucleotides: TGTGCCAGCAGTTACTCGGCGACGGAAGCGTTTAGTGGCTACACCTTC. Amino acid sequence: CASSYSATEAFSGYTF.

This clone was found once. The chain recombines TRBV6-5 with TRBJ1-2, with a weak D call TRBD1 (6 bases). Germline V lookup: CDR1 MNHEY, CDR2 SVGAGI. The CDR3 is made up of 12 amino acids. Trimming removed 5 bases at V and 5 bases at J, with 9 bases between. This CDR3 reads CASSTQGYGYTF. The CDR3 DNA is TGTGCCAGCAGTACACAGGGTTATGGCTACACCTTC.

The rearrangement links TRBV7-2 to TRBJ2-3; 15 positions match TRBD2. Trimming at V came to 5 bases and at J to 7 bases, leaving 7 bases not matched to a gene. Germline loops: CDR1 SGHTA, CDR2 FQGNSA. The CDR3 extends over 16 amino acids. Here the CDR3 DNA reads TGTGCCAGCAGCCCCGCCGGGACTAGCGGGAGGTATACGCAGTATTTT. It specifies CASSPAGTSGRYTQYF.

This chain uses TRBV4-2 with TRBJ2-3; 8 bases map to TRBD1. Germline-derived CDR1 and CDR2 are LGHNA and YNFKEQ. The CDR3 contains 15 residues. V was clipped by 0 bases and J by 4 bases; unmatched bases: 3. CDR3 amino acids: CASSQEAGGPDTQYF. In DNA, the CDR3 is TGTGCCAGCAGCCAAGAGGCAGGGGGCCCAGATACGCAGTATTTT.

This clone was found once. An end of the junction differs from the germline gene, which may be a read error. Other DNA sequences from this sample encode an identical CDR3 as well. The chain is built from TRBV30 and TRBJ2-2; D perhaps matches TRBD1 (6 bases). Germline lookup yields CDR1 GTSNPN and CDR2 SVGIG (reference sequence). The CDR3 is 16 amino acids. CDR3 in amino acids: CAWGPDRILTTGELFF. CDR3 sequence (DNA): TGTGCCTGGGGCCCTGACAGGATTTTGACCACCGGGGAGCTGTTTTTC.

The chain carries TRBV19 and TRBJ1-2, with 8 bases that match TRBD1. This CDR3 is built from 12 residues. J lost 4 bases, V lost 9 bases, and 4 bases had no gene match. Germline V gene sequence: CDR1 LNHDA, CDR2 SQIVND (reference sequence). This chain's CDR3 is CASCDRGYGYTF. CDR3 DNA: TGTGCCAGCTGCGACAGGGGCTATGGCTACACCTTC.

The chain's CDR3 is CASSDRVNTEAFF. The CDR3 region has the DNA TGTGCCAGCAGTGACAGGGTGAACACTGAAGCTTTCTTT. The rearrangement uses TRBV6-5 and TRBJ1-1; 7 bases agree with TRBD1. The V gene end was trimmed by 5 bases and the J gene end by 0 bases; junction bases not matched to a gene: 0. The germline gives CDR1 MNHEY, CDR2 SVGAGI. CDR3 length equals 13 residues.